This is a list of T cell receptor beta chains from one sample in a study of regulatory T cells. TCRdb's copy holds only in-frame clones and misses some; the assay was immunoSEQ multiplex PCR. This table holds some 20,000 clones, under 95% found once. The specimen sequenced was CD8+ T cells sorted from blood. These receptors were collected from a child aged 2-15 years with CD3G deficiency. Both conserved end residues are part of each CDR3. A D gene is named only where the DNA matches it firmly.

cdr3_aa: CASSLTGGGTDTQYF; cdr3_nt: TGTGCCAGTAGCCTAACAGGGGGCGGCACAGATACGCAGTATTTT; d_call: TRBD1; v_call: TRBV19; j_call: TRBJ2-3
cdr3_aa: CASSLSGIYNEQFF; cdr3_nt: TGTGCCAGCAGTTTATCCGGGATTTACAATGAGCAGTTCTTC; d_call: .; v_call: TRBV28; j_call: TRBJ2-1
cdr3_aa: CASSFRVGTEAFF; cdr3_nt: TGCGCCAGCAGCTTCAGGGTCGGCACTGAAGCTTTCTTT; d_call: .; v_call: TRBV5-1; j_call: TRBJ1-1
cdr3_aa: CASSARTGRPLNQPQHF; cdr3_nt: TGTGCCAGCAGTGCGAGGACAGGCCGCCCCTTAAATCAGCCCCAGCATTTT; d_call: TRBD1; v_call: TRBV28; j_call: TRBJ1-5
cdr3_aa: CASSERGQPQHF; cdr3_nt: TGTGCCAGCAGTGAACGGGGTCAGCCCCAGCATTTT; d_call: .; v_call: TRBV6-1; j_call: TRBJ1-5
cdr3_aa: CASGPREDEQYF; cdr3_nt: TGTGCCAGCGGACCCAGGGAGGACGAGCAGTACTTC; d_call: .; v_call: TRBV6-4; j_call: TRBJ2-7
cdr3_aa: CASSSGGDTQYF; cdr3_nt: TGTGCCAGCAGCTCCGGGGGAGATACGCAGTATTTT; d_call: .; v_call: TRBV7-9; j_call: TRBJ2-3
cdr3_aa: CASSSLPDRYTEAFF; cdr3_nt: TGTGCCAGCAGTTCGCTACCGGACAGATACACTGAAGCTTTCTTT; d_call: .; v_call: TRBV28; j_call: TRBJ1-1
cdr3_aa: CASSFAGLGGETQYF; cdr3_nt: TGTGCCAGCAGCTTTGCAGGTTTGGGGGGAGAGACCCAGTACTTC; d_call: .; v_call: TRBV5-5; j_call: TRBJ2-5
cdr3_aa: CASSSIRDRGSGANVLTF; cdr3_nt: TGTGCCAGCAGTTCAATCCGGGACAGGGGATCTGGGGCCAACGTCCTGACTTTC; d_call: TRBD1; v_call: TRBV28; j_call: TRBJ2-6